This TCR beta chain originates from a study of T cell clones after liver transplantation. Study-level results: Conclusions were preliminary, with small, heterogeneous patient groups.

This clone was detected only a few times. What it recognizes is unknown. The CDR3 is 15 amino acids. V trimming: 7 bases; J trimming: 2 bases; junction bases outside the gene matches: 11. Germline values: CDR1 MDHEN, CDR2 SYDVKM. The data were produced by immunoSEQ multiplex PCR, yet TCRdb's version contains in-frame clones alone and is incomplete. Of 70,000 to 85,000 clones in the sample, roughly 80% were seen once. This TCR was recovered from a human donor who received a liver transplant. Sequencing was performed on CD4+ T cells from blood, taken before liver transplant. This chain links TRBV28 with TRBJ2-7; TRBD1 agrees at 7 bases. CDR3: CASTSSGQATYEQYF. The DNA of the CDR3 is TGTGCCAGCACATCATCCGGACAGGCCACCTACGAGCAGTACTTC. The whole variable domain, remainder taken from reference TRBV28 and TRBJ2-7, is DVKVTQSSRYLVKRTGEKVFLECVQDMDHENMFWYRQDPGLGLRLIYFSYDVKMKEKGDIPEGYSVSREKKERFSLILESASTNQTSMYLCASTSSGQATYEQYFGPGTRLTVT.